This entry is about one TCR beta chain. This clone was seen once. Its antigen specificity is not known. No much larger clone exists at a distance of one base, and base qualities are not known. The data were obtained in a study of blood T cell repertoires in COVID-19 (dated by TCRdb to the early 2020s). For the study in its entirety: Samples covering the acute and convalescent phases of COVID-19 were provided by collaborators in the United States, Italy and Spain. The prospective study material was composed of cDNA or gDNA derived from T cells, B-cell-depleted T cells, or PBMCs. Subjects who had been exposed to COVID-19, were actively infected with it, or had recovered from it provided the deeply sampled blood TCRbeta repertoires that made up the dataset. The repertoires were made available in a free public database intended to serve as a resource for research on the immune response to SARS-CoV-2. The samples were drawn from two sources: the first 160 participants of the ongoing ImmuneRACE study, and 1,254 subjects contributed by 6 global collaborators. A de-identified subject ID, COVID-19 status, age in years and sex were almost always included in the sample metadata. Where HLA class I and class II types were available, the types were taken from metadata supplied by the sample provider, not from assay-based typing. Overall results and qualifications from the work: How much clinical and demographic metadata was included differed by source and by participant, and the metadata was provided uncurated.

Enrolling through a virtual design, the prospective study's participants ranged in age from roughly 18 to 89 years and lived across about two dozen United States geographic areas. To assign participants to cohorts, the prospective study relied on clinical history that participants themselves reported in a screening survey and a study questionnaire. ImmuneRACE Cohort 3 recovered participants were defined by two consecutive negative NP/OP PCR tests, healthcare professional clearance, or symptom resolution. Mobile phlebotomists in the prospective study collected whole blood, serum and a nasopharyngeal or oropharyngeal swab from every participant. Participants in the prospective study had the option to provide additional blood draws and questionnaires over a 2-month period. Blood samples from the prospective study were shipped frozen or at room temperature prior to DNA extraction. TCRbeta CDR3 regions were amplified from genomic DNA using the immunoSEQ Assay, a bias-controlled multiplex PCR. Per the original workflow: Within the assay, amplification of reference gene primers was used to estimate how many nucleated cells each sample contained. To quantify the absolute abundance of each unique TCRbeta CDR3 rearrangement, sequence reads were collapsed and filtered. For each sample, productive Simpson clonality was calculated as the square root of Simpson's diversity index across productive rearrangements. TCRdb took this table from immuneACCESS and kept in-frame rearrangements with V and J called. Such tables lack part of the clones; where checked against another copy, unresolved V genes explain under half of the gap, and the rest is unexplained. The D gene and trimming were derived from the DNA, and the V and J assignments and clone size from that table. In this sample the table shows 200,000 to 250,000 clones, about 87% of which occur a single time. The ten largest clonotypes hold 1.5% to 2% of the sample.

Taken from the germline V gene, the CDR1 and CDR2 loops are KGHSH and LQKENI. Measured from the cysteine to the phenylalanine, the CDR3 is 15 residues long. CDR3 DNA is the only sequence kept; it has 45 bases, read in frame from the first base. V is trimmed back by 5 bases and J by 8 bases, and the junction contains 9 bases that no gene match accounts for. Recombination linked TRBV18 to TRBJ2-1; TRBD1 matches 10 bases in the middle. This sequence originates from a woman aged 45-65 years who had recovered from COVID-19. Specimen: PBMCs or T cells enriched from blood (not recorded which). The CDR3 protein is CASSGPGTGAYEQFF. The DNA sequence follows: TGTGCCAGCTCAGGCCCCGGGACAGGGGCGTATGAGCAGTTCTTC.